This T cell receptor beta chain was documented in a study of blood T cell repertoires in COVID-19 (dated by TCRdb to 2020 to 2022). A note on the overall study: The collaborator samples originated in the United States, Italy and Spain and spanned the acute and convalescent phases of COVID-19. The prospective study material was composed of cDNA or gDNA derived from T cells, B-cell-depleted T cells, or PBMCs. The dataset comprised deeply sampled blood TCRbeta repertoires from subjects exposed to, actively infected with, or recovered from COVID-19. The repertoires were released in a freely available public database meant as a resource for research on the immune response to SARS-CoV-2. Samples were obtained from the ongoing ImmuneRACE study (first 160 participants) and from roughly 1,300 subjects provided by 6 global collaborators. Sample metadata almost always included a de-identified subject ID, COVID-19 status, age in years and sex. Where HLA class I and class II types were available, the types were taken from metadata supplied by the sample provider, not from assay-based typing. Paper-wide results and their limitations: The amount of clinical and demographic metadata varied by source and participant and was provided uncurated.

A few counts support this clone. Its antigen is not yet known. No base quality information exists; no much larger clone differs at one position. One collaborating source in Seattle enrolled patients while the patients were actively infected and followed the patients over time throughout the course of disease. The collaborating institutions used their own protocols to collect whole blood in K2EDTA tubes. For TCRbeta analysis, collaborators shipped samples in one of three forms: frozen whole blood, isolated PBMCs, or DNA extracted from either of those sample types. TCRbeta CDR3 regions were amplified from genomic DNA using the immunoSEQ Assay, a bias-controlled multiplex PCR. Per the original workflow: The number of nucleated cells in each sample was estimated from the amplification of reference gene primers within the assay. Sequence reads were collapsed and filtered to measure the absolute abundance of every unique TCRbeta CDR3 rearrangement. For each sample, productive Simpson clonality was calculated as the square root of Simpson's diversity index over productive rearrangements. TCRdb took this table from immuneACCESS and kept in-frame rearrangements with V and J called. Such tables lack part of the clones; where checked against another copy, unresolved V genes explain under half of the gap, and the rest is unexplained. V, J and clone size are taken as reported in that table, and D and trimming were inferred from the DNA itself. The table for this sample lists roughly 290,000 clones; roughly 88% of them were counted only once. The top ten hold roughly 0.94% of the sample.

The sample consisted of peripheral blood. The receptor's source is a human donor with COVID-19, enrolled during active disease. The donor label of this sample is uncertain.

The CDR3 amino acid sequence is: CAISKDRGVEQYF. Here is the DNA: TGTGCCATCAGCAAGGACAGGGGAGTCGAGCAGTACTTC. This chain joins TRBV10-3 to TRBJ2-7; 9 bases in the junction line up with TRBD1. V trim: 6 bases; J trim: 6 bases; unmatched bases: 6. The CDR3 measures 13 amino acids from cysteine to phenylalanine. This entry keeps only the CDR3 DNA: 39 bases, framed from base 1. The CDR1 and CDR2 encoded by the germline V gene are ENHRY and SYGVKD.